The rows below give T cell receptor beta chains drawn from one sample of a study of T cells in Graves' hyperthyroidism and ophthalmopathy. Each CDR3 protein is one row after TCRdb ran MiXCR on the multiplex PCR reads. Of about 560,000 distinct CDR3 sequences in the sample, approximately 15% were seen once. Sequencing used blood. All receptors come from a woman aged 40-49 years with Graves' hyperthyroidism. CDR3s leave out the opening cysteine and the closing phenylalanine or tryptophan. Only some rows state a clone size, as once, few, many or a class for expanded clones.

cdr3_aa	clone_size	v_call	j_call
ASSPRTGYGEKLF	few	TRBV7-2	TRBJ1-4
ASSGGPSYEQY	many	TRBV27	TRBJ2-7
ASSITGLSPLH	-	TRBV28	TRBJ1-6
ASSLVGAPNTGELF	many	TRBV5-1	TRBJ2-2
ASSPRTSDHPNEQF	-	TRBV7-2	TRBJ2-1
SASVPGGGLSYEQY	-	TRBV20-1	TRBJ2-7
ASSRGPGPGNNEKLF	-	TRBV5-1	TRBJ1-4
ASSLNPLWGDPERNQPQH	many	TRBV28	TRBJ1-5
ASQGGIWPYEQY	many	TRBV12-3/TRBV12-4	TRBJ2-7
ASKLAGGFNEQF	many	TRBV28	TRBJ2-1
ASSQAGTSSTDTQY	few	TRBV11-3	TRBJ2-3
SVPTGGWGF	-	TRBV29-1	TRBJ1-1
AWSPTYQETQY	many	TRBV30	TRBJ2-5
ASRQLAVTDTQY	-	TRBV5-1	TRBJ2-3
ATSDRSGSVTDTQY	many	TRBV24-1	TRBJ2-3
ASSSSSGGETQY	many	TRBV28	TRBJ2-5
SVTGTSGYEQY	few	TRBV29-1	TRBJ2-7
ASSEFTGVYNEQY	few	TRBV6-1	-
ASSYSAASTDTQY	many	TRBV6-2/TRBV6-3	TRBJ2-3
ASSLDRGSHNEQF	once	TRBV12-3/TRBV12-4	TRBJ2-1
ASSLEDFGGNTIY	-	TRBV5-1	TRBJ1-3